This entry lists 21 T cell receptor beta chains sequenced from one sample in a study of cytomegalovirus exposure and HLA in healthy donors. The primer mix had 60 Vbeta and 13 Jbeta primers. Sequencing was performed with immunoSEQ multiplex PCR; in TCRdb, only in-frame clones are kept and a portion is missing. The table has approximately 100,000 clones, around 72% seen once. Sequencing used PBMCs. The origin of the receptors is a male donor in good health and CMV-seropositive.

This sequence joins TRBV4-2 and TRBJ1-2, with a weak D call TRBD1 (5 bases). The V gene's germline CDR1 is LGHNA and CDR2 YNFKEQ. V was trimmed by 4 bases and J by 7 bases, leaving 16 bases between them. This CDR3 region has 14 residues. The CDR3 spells CASSPSTGGRGYTF. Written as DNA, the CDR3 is TGTGCCAGCAGCCCCTCGACGGGGGGACGTGGCTACACCTTC.

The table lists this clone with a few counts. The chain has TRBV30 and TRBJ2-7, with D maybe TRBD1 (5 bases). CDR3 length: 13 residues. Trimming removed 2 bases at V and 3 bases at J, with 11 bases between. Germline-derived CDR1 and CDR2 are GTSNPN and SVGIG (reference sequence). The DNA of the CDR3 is TGTGCCTGGAGTAGGACAAGTAACTACGAGCAGTACTTC. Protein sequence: CAWSRTSNYEQYF.

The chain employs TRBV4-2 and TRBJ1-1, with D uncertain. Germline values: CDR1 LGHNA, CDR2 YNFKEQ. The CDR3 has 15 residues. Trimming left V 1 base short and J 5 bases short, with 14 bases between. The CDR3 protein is CASSQGYDRGTEAFF. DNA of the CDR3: TGTGCCAGCAGCCAAGGTTACGATCGGGGAACTGAAGCTTTCTTT.

In DNA form, the CDR3 reads TGTGCCAGCAGTTTCGTCGGGACTGAAGCTTTCTTT. Translation gives CASSFVGTEAFF. This chain connects TRBV6-5 to TRBJ1-1, with D uncertain. Deletions cut 4 bases from V and 5 bases from J, with 8 bases between. The CDR3 has 12 amino acids. The V gene's germline CDR1 is MNHEY and CDR2 SVGAGI.

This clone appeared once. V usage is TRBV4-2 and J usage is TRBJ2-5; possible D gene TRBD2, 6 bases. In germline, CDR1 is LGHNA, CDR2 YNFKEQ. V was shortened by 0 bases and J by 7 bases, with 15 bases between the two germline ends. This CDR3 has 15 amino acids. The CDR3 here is CASSQEYRTTGTQYF. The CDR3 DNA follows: TGTGCCAGCAGCCAAGAGTATAGGACTACAGGGACCCAGTACTTC.

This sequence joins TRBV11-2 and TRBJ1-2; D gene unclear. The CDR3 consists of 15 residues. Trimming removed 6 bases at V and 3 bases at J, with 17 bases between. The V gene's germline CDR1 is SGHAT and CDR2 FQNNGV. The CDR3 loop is CASSSRDVGDYGYTF. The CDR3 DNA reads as TGTGCCAGCAGTTCGCGGGATGTAGGTGACTATGGCTACACCTTC.

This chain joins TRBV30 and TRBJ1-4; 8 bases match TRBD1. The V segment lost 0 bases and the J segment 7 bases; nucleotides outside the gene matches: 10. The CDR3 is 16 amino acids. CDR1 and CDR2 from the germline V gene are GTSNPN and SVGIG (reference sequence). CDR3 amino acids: CAWSVQDRAVGEKLFF. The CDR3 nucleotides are TGTGCCTGGAGTGTGCAGGACAGGGCGGTGGGTGAAAAACTGTTTTTT.

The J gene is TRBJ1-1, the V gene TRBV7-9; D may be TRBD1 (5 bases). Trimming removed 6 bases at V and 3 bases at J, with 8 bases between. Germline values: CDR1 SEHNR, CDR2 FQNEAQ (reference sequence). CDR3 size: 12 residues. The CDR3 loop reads CASRQGDTEAFF. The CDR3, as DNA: TGTGCCAGCAGGCAGGGTGACACTGAAGCTTTCTTT.

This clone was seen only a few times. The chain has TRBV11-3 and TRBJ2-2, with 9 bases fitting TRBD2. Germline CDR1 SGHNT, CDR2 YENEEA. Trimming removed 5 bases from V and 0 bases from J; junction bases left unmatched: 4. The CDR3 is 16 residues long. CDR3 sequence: CASSPRTSANTGELFF. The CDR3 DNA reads TGTGCCAGCAGCCCAAGGACTAGCGCGAACACCGGGGAGCTGTTTTTT.

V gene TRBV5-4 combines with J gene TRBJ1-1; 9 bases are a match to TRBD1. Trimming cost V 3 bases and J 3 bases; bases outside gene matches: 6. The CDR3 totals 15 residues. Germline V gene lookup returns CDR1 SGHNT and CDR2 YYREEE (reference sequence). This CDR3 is CASSWGQGYDTEAFF. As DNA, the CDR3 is TGTGCCAGCAGCTGGGGACAGGGCTACGACACTGAAGCTTTCTTT.

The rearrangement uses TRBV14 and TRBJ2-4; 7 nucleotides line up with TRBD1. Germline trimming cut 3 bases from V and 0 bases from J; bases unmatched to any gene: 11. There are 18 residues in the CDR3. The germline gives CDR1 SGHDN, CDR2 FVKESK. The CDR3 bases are TGTGCCAGCAGCCAGGGATGGACAGGACCACTAGCCAAAAACATTCAGTACTTC. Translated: CASSQGWTGPLAKNIQYF.

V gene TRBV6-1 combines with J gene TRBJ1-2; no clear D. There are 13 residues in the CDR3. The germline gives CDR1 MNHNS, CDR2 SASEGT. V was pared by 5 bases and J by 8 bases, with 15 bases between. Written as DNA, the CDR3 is TGTGCCAGCAGTCCCTCGATCCTCCGGGGCTACACCTTC. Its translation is CASSPSILRGYTF.

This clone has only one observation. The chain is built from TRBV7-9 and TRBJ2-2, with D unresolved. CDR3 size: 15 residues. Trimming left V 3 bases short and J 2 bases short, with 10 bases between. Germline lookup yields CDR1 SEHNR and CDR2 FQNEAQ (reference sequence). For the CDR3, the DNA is TGTGCCAGCAGCTTTTCGGGTTTCAACACCGGGGAGCTGTTTTTT. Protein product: CASSFSGFNTGELFF. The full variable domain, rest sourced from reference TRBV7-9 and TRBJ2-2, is DTGVSQNPRHKITKRGQNVTFRCDPISEHNRLYWYRQTLGQGPEFLTYFQNEAQLEKSRLLSDRFSAERPKGSFSTLEIQRTEQGDSAMYLCASSFSGFNTGELFFGEGSRLTVL.

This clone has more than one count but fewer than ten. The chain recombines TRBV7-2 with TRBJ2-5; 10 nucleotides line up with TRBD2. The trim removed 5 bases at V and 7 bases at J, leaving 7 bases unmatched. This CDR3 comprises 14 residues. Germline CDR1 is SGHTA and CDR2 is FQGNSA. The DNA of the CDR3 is TGTGCCAGCAGCCGGACTAGCGGCCCGGGGACCCAGTACTTC. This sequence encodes CASSRTSGPGTQYF. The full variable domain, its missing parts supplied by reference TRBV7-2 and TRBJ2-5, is GAGVSQSPSNKVTEKGKDVELRCDPISGHTALYWYRQSLGQGLEFLIYFQGNSAPDKSGLPSDRFSAERTGGSVSTLTIQRTQQEDSAVYLCASSRTSGPGTQYFGPGTRLLVL.

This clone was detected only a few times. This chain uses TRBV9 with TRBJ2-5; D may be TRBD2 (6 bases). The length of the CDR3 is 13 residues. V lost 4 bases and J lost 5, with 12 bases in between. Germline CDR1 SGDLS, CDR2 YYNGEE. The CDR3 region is CASSTHRGETQYF. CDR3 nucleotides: TGTGCCAGCAGCACCCATCGGGGGGAGACCCAGTACTTC.

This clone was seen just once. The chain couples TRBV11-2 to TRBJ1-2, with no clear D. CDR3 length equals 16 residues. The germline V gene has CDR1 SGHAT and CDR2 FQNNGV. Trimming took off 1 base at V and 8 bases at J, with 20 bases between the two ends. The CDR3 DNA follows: TGTGCCAGCAGCTTAGCAGCCACGGGTCCGGCCCGGGGCTACACCTTC. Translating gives CASSLAATGPARGYTF.

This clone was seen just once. CDR3 in DNA: TGTGCCAGCAGCTTACAGGGGGGTATATACGAGCAGTACTTC. Its protein product is CASSLQGGIYEQYF. This chain uses TRBV5-4 with TRBJ2-7, with 8 bases that match TRBD1. The CDR3 runs 14 residues. Germline V lookup: CDR1 SGHNT, CDR2 YYREEE (reference sequence). Trimming cost V 2 bases and J 4 bases; bases outside gene matches: 5.

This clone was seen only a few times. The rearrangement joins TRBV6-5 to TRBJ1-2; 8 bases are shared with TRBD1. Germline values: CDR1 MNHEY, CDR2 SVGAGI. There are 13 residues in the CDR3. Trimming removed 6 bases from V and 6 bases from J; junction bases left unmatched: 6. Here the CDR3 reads CASRPTGVNGYTF. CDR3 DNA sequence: TGTGCCAGCAGACCGACAGGGGTTAATGGCTACACCTTC.

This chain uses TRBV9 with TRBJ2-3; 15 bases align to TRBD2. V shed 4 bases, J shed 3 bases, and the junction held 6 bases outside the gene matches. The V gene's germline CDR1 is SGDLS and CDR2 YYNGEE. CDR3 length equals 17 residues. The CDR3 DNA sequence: TGTGCCAGCAGCCTCGGGACTAGCGGGGGGAATACAGATACGCAGTATTTT. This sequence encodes CASSLGTSGGNTDTQYF. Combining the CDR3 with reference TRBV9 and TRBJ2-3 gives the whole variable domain DSGVTQTPKHLITATGQRVTLRCSPRSGDLSVYWYQQSLDQGLQFLIQYYNGEERAKGNILERFSAQQFPDLHSELNLSSLELGDSALYFCASSLGTSGGNTDTQYFGPGTRLTVL.

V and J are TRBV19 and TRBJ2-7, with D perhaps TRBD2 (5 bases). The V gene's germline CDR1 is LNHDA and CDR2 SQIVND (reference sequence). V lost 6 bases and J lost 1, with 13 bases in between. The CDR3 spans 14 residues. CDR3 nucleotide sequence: TGTGCCAGTAGGCCTCGGGGAGATTCCTACGAGCAGTACTTC. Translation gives CASRPRGDSYEQYF.

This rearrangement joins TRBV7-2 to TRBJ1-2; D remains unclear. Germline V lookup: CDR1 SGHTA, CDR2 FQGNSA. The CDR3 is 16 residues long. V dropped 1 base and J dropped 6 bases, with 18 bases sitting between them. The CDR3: CASSLDLGSGRDGYTF. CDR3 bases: TGTGCCAGCAGCTTAGATCTTGGGTCGGGAAGGGATGGCTACACCTTC.